This is a list of T cell receptor beta chains from one sample in a study of shared clonotypes between healthy human individuals. Generated by immunoSEQ multiplex PCR, the TCRdb table keeps only in-frame clones and is missing some. Of millions of clones listed, approximately 94% were seen once; the top ten hold around 1.1%. Sequencing input: naive CD8+ T cells sorted from blood. Receptors were obtained from a man younger than 35 in good health. Each CDR3 is given with its conserved first and last residue. The order of the fields is J gene, CDR3 length, V gene, clone size, D gene, CDR3 protein, CDR3 DNA. The D gene is left open where the match is weak. Not every row has a clone size; where given, it reads once, few, many or a size class.

TRBJ2-3,16,TRBV10-2,.,TRBD2,CASIPGREAPTDTQYF,TGCGCCAGCATCCCGGGTCGGGAGGCCCCCACAGATACGCAGTATTTT
TRBJ1-1,15,TRBV10-1,.,TRBD1,CASSESRQGGPEAFF,TGCGCCAGCAGTGAGTCCAGGCAGGGGGGGCCTGAAGCTTTCTTT
TRBJ2-3,19,TRBV4-1,.,TRBD1,CASSQVKGQGTNSTDTQYF,TGCGCCAGCAGCCAAGTAAAGGGACAGGGGACAAATAGCACAGATACGCAGTATTTT
TRBJ1-4,14,TRBV25-1,.,.,CASSEFSVNEKLFF,TGTGCCAGCAGTGAATTCTCCGTGAATGAAAAACTGTTTTTT
TRBJ2-7,14,TRBV28,.,.,CASSPGPGGGEQYF,TGTGCCAGCAGCCCCGGTCCAGGGGGGGGCGAGCAGTACTTC
TRBJ1-2,13,TRBV27,.,TRBD1,CASSRDRVYGYTF,TGTGCCAGCAGTCGGGACAGGGTCTATGGCTACACCTTC
TRBJ2-7,15,TRBV5-8,.,.,CASSSPEGPAYEQYF,TGTGCCAGCAGCTCCCCCGAGGGTCCCGCCTACGAGCAGTACTTC
TRBJ2-7,13,TRBV9,.,.,CASSVNPNYEQYF,TGTGCCAGCAGCGTAAACCCTAACTACGAGCAGTACTTC
TRBJ2-7,14,TRBV7-9,.,.,CASSRGLNPLEQYF,TGTGCCAGCAGCCGGGGACTGAACCCCCTCGAGCAGTACTTC
TRBJ2-2,13,TRBV4-1,.,.,CASSQDYTGELFF,TGCGCCAGCAGCCAAGACTACACCGGGGAGCTGTTTTTT
TRBJ2-7,15,TRBV6-5,.,TRBD2,CASSLRTSGADEQYF,TGTGCCAGCAGTCTGAGGACTAGCGGGGCTGACGAGCAGTACTTC
TRBJ1-5,14,TRBV5-8,few,.,CASSLRDWNQPQHF,TGTGCCAGCAGCCTCCGGGACTGGAATCAGCCCCAGCATTTT
TRBJ1-1,13,TRBV6-1,.,.,CASSEDGFTEAFF,TGTGCCAGCAGTGAAGACGGGTTTACTGAAGCTTTCTTT
TRBJ2-5,14,TRBV5-1,.,.,CASSQTDLKETQYF,TGCGCCAGCAGCCAGACAGACCTAAAAGAGACCCAGTACTTC
TRBJ2-7,15,TRBV6-5,.,TRBD1,CASSLNDRVMDEQYF,TGTGCCAGCAGCCTAAATGACAGGGTAATGGACGAGCAGTACTTC
TRBJ1-2,15,TRBV6-1,.,.,CASSEARQVPYGYTF,TGTGCCAGCAGTGAAGCTCGACAGGTCCCCTATGGCTACACCTTC
TRBJ1-2,13,TRBV2,.,TRBD1,CASKAGGGYGYTF,TGTGCCAGCAAGGCAGGGGGCGGCTATGGCTACACCTTC
TRBJ1-4,15,TRBV9,.,.,CASSVVPGPEGELFF,TGTGCCAGCAGCGTAGTGCCAGGGCCCGAAGGGGAACTGTTTTTT
TRBJ1-4,16,TRBV7-9,.,TRBD1,CASSSGQGLVREKLFF,TGTGCCAGCAGCTCAGGACAGGGCCTTGTACGAGAAAAACTGTTTTTT
TRBJ1-1,14,TRBV5-1,once,.,CASSLVGTGTEAFF,TGCGCCAGCAGCTTGGTAGGGACGGGCACTGAAGCTTTCTTT
TRBJ2-1,14,TRBV7-2,.,TRBD2,CASSFSGRGNEQFF,TGTGCCAGCAGCTTTAGCGGGCGAGGTAATGAGCAGTTCTTC
TRBJ2-7,15,TRBV2,.,TRBD1,CAGRGDRDPIYEQYF,TGTGCCGGAAGGGGGGACAGGGACCCGATCTACGAGCAGTACTTC
TRBJ2-6,15,TRBV6-6,.,.,CASSFVVSGANVLTF,TGTGCCAGCAGTTTTGTAGTCTCTGGGGCCAACGTCCTGACTTTC
TRBJ1-3,15,TRBV7-6,.,.,CASSLGRLPGNTIYF,TGTGCCAGCAGCTTAGGGAGGCTCCCTGGAAACACCATATATTTT
TRBJ1-1,12,TRBV5-6,.,.,CASSWGDTEAFF,TGTGCCAGCAGTTGGGGGGACACTGAAGCTTTCTTT
TRBJ2-1,17,TRBV27,.,TRBD2,CASSQGLAGASAHEQFF,TGTGCCAGCAGTCAGGGACTAGCGGGAGCTTCCGCACATGAGCAGTTCTTC
TRBJ2-2,16,TRBV4-1,.,TRBD2,CASSSRLAVGTGELFF,TGCGCCAGCAGCAGCCGACTAGCGGTTGGCACCGGGGAGCTGTTTTTT
TRBJ2-7,15,TRBV12-2,.,.,CASRLVPQHAYEQYF,TGTGCAAGTCGCTTAGTTCCCCAACACGCCTACGAGCAGTACTTC
TRBJ2-1,16,TRBV27,.,.,CASSLSADLSYNEQFF,TGTGCCAGCAGTTTATCGGCAGACCTCTCCTACAATGAGCAGTTCTTC
TRBJ2-1,16,TRBV7-8,.,.,CASSLGHLGEPNEQFF,TGTGCCAGCAGCTTAGGACATCTCGGGGAACCCAATGAGCAGTTCTTC
TRBJ2-5,16,TRBV28,once,.,CASSFGGAFPPETQYF,TGTGCCAGCAGTTTTGGCGGGGCGTTTCCCCCAGAGACCCAGTACTTC
TRBJ1-2,13,TRBV11-2,.,TRBD1,CASSLARGEGYTF,TGTGCCAGCAGCTTAGCCAGGGGGGAAGGCTACACCTTC
TRBJ2-7,16,TRBV5-4,.,TRBD2,CASSGGTSGAPYEQYF,TGTGCCAGCAGCGGGGGGACTAGCGGGGCCCCCTACGAGCAGTACTTC
TRBJ2-3,13,TRBV5-1,.,TRBD2,CASSRTSSDTQYF,TGCGCCAGCAGCAGGACTAGTTCGGATACGCAGTATTTT
TRBJ1-1,16,TRBV28,.,.,CASSFPVRGRDTEAFF,TGTGCCAGCAGCTTTCCCGTTAGGGGGAGGGACACTGAAGCTTTCTTT
TRBJ2-3,15,TRBV27,.,.,CASSPLRWVPDTQYF,TGTGCCAGCAGCCCGCTTCGATGGGTCCCAGATACGCAGTATTTT
TRBJ2-3,14,TRBV7-3,.,.,CASSELGPSNTQYF,TGTGCCAGCAGTGAGTTGGGTCCGTCAAATACGCAGTATTTT
TRBJ2-7,15,TRBV7-9,.,TRBD2,CASSLARGGVYEQYF,TGTGCCAGCAGCTTAGCGAGGGGAGGGGTCTACGAGCAGTACTTC
TRBJ1-2,14,TRBV9,.,.,CASSGDRPYYGYTF,TGTGCCAGCAGCGGTGACAGACCATACTATGGCTACACCTTC
TRBJ2-3,17,TRBV15,.,TRBD2,CATSRDLTSGSTDTQYF,TGTGCCACCAGCAGAGACCTGACTAGCGGGAGCACAGATACGCAGTATTTT
TRBJ2-7,13,TRBV27,.,.,CASSYRVAYEQYF,TGTGCCAGCAGTTACCGTGTCGCCTACGAGCAGTACTTC
TRBJ1-1,12,TRBV4-1,.,.,CASSQGRTEAFF,TGCGCCAGCAGCCAGGGTAGAACTGAAGCTTTCTTT
TRBJ2-4,11,TRBV27,.,.,CASSLQNIQYF,TGTGCCAGCAGTTTACAAAACATTCAGTACTTC
TRBJ1-1,14,TRBV10-3,.,.,CAISALGEGTEAFF,TGTGCCATCAGCGCTTTGGGTGAAGGGACTGAAGCTTTCTTT
TRBJ1-2,13,TRBV13,.,.,CASSPDRGYGYTF,TGTGCCAGCAGCCCGGACCGTGGCTATGGCTACACCTTC
TRBJ2-7,11,TRBV30,.,.,CAADSYYEQYF,TGTGCTGCGGACAGTTACTACGAGCAGTACTTC
TRBJ2-3,14,TRBV29-1,.,TRBD2,CSADSGGSTDTQYF,TGCAGCGCGGATAGCGGGGGGAGCACAGATACGCAGTATTTT
TRBJ2-3,15,TRBV11-3,.,.,CASSLGLGGDIRQYF,TGTGCCAGCAGCTTAGGTCTTGGCGGGGACATAAGGCAGTATTTT
TRBJ2-1,15,TRBV5-6,.,.,CASSPGTPRKSEQFF,TGTGCCAGCAGCCCCGGGACGCCTCGTAAGAGTGAGCAGTTCTTC
TRBJ2-7,12,TRBV28,.,.,CASSRTDYEQYF,TGTGCCAGCAGCCGGACAGACTACGAGCAGTACTTC
TRBJ1-4,13,TRBV5-1,.,.,CASSFGEGEKLFF,TGCGCCAGCAGCTTCGGCGAAGGCGAAAAACTGTTTTTT
TRBJ2-7,12,TRBV28,.,.,CASSLLAEEQYF,TGTGCCAGCAGTTTACTTGCGGAGGAGCAGTACTTC
TRBJ2-2,15,TRBV4-1,.,.,CASSQEGNLPGELFF,TGCGCCAGCAGCCAAGAGGGGAATCTCCCCGGGGAGCTGTTTTTT
TRBJ1-2,14,TRBV28,.,.,CAIVPRQDLDGYTF,TGTGCCATCGTCCCGAGACAGGATCTAGATGGCTACACCTTC
TRBJ2-7,14,TRBV5-6,.,.,CASSPGGPSYEQYF,TGTGCCAGCAGCCCCGGGGGGCCCTCCTACGAGCAGTACTTC
TRBJ2-3,15,TRBV5-1,.,TRBD2,CASRPSGRTQDTQYF,TGCGCCAGCAGGCCTAGCGGGAGGACCCAAGATACGCAGTATTTT
TRBJ2-3,17,TRBV15,.,TRBD1,CATSRAQGASFTDTQYF,TGTGCCACCAGCAGAGCCCAGGGGGCGAGTTTCACAGATACGCAGTATTTT
TRBJ2-7,14,TRBV2,.,.,CASIIQNYSYEQYF,TGTGCCAGCATAATCCAGAACTACTCCTACGAGCAGTACTTC
TRBJ2-1,18,TRBV27,once,TRBD2,CASSFGAVGLGGYNEQFF,TGTGCCAGCAGTTTTGGGGCAGTGGGACTAGGGGGCTACAATGAGCAGTTCTTC
TRBJ2-5,17,TRBV12-2,.,.,CASRLPVAGSPEETQYF,TGTGCAAGTCGCTTACCGGTGGCAGGGTCCCCGGAAGAGACCCAGTACTTC